This T cell receptor beta chain was profiled in a study of CD8+ T cells in alopecia areata. In its sample, this clone was seen a few times. As to treatment: oral pan-JAK inhibitor, 5-10 mg twice daily. With 3 bases clipped from V and 9 bases from J, the junction kept 12 bases outside the gene matches. The CDR3 spans 16 residues. CDR1 is SQVTM and CDR2 is ANQGSEA in the germline V gene. Extraction and reverse transcription of RNA yielded cDNA as the sequencing template. Only in-frame clones appear in the TCRdb table, and some are missing; sequencing was by immunoSEQ multiplex PCR. This table has some 190,000 clones, 55% to 70% appearing once.

The starting material was CD4+ T cells sorted from blood, obtained at week 4, from a patient treated with tofacitinib. The receptor comes from a human donor with alopecia areata. The J gene is TRBJ2-1, the V gene TRBV29-1; 12 bases match TRBD2. In nucleotides, the CDR3 is TGCAGCGTTGACTCCCCCGGACTAGCGGGACCCGCTGAGCAGTTCTTC. Translation: CSVDSPGLAGPAEQFF.